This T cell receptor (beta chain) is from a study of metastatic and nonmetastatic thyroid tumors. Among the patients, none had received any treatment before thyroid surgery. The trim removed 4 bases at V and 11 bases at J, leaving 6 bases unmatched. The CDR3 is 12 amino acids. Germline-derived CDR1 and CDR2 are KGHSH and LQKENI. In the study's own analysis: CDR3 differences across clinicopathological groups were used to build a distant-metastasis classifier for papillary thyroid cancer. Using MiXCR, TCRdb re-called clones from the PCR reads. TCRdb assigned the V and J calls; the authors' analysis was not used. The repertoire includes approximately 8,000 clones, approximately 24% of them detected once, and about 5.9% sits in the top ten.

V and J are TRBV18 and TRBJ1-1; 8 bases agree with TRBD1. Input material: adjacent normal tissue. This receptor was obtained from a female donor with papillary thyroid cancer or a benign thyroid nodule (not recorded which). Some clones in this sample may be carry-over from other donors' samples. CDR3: CASSQQGDWAFF. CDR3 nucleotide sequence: TGTGCCAGCTCACAACAGGGGGATTGGGCTTTCTTT.